The present TCR beta chain was sequenced within a study of OX40 agonist ivuxolimab in advanced cancers. The CDR3 spans 14 residues. Germline V gene lookup returns CDR1 SGDLS and CDR2 YYNGEE. Trimming took off 0 bases at V and 4 bases at J, with 10 bases between the two ends. Method: immunoSEQ multiplex PCR; TCRdb's copy keeps in-frame clones and lacks some. The table has over 10,000 clones, approximately 87% seen once. Sequenced material: CD4+ or CD8+ T cells sorted from blood, taken in a trial of the OX40 agonist ivuxolimab. The receptor was derived from an adult with an advanced solid tumor such as melanoma, head and neck, liver or kidney cancer. The rearrangement joins TRBV9 to TRBJ1-1, with D tentatively TRBD1 (6 bases). This CDR3 reads CASSVGGGFTEAFF. The CDR3 coding sequence is TGTGCCAGCAGCGTAGGAGGGGGATTCACTGAAGCTTTCTTT. Full variable domain (missing parts from reference TRBV9 and TRBJ1-1): DSGVTQTPKHLITATGQRVTLRCSPRSGDLSVYWYQQSLDQGLQFLIQYYNGEERAKGNILERFSAQQFPDLHSELNLSSLELGDSALYFCASSVGGGFTEAFFGQGTRLTVV.